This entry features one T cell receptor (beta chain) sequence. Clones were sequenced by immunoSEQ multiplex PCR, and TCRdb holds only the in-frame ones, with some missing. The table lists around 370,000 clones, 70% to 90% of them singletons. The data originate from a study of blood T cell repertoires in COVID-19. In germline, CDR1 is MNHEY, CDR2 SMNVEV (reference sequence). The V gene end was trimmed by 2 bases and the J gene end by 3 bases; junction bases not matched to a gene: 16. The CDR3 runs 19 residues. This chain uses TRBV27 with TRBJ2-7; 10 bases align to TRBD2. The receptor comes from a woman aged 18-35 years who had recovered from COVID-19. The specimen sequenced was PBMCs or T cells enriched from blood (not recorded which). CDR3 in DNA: TGTGCCAGCAGTTTAAGAGCTTCCGGAGAGCGGGGGGGCTTCTACGAGCAGTACTTC. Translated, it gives CASSLRASGERGGFYEQYF.